This TCR beta chain comes out of a study of graft-versus-host responses after intestinal transplantation. Across the study: Multivisceral, liver-intestinal, or isolated intestinal transplants were performed in recipients. Recipients uniformly received anti-thymocyte globulin induction, followed by tacrolimus and steroids for roughly 3 years.

The CDR3 has 16 amino acids. V gave up 1 base and J gave up 5 bases; unmatched junction bases: 7. Germline V gene data show CDR1 as MGHRA and CDR2 as YSYEKL. Findings of the study overall: Researchers found GvH clones in recipient marrow, and some showed up first in ileum or blood.

As to this clone: Its matching antigen is unknown.

The data were produced by immunoSEQ multiplex PCR, yet TCRdb's version contains in-frame clones alone and is incomplete. The sample shows 77,000 or so clones, about 90% of them seen only once. The J gene is TRBJ2-3, the V gene TRBV4-1; the match to TRBD2 covers 9 bases. The clonotype originates from a human patient who received an intestinal transplant, so some T cells may come from the graft donor. Sequenced material: PBMCs, taken 98 days after intestinal transplantation. CDR3 coding DNA: TGCGCCAGCAGCCAAGTTTTGCGGGGGGGTGGAGATACGCAGTATTTT. Protein: CASSQVLRGGGDTQYF.